These T cell receptor beta chains were read from a single sample in a study of shared clonotypes between healthy human individuals. The table came from immunoSEQ multiplex PCR; TCRdb's copy has only in-frame clones and leaves some out. The sample carries nearly 1 million clones, about three quarters recorded once. Sequences were obtained from memory CD4+ T cells sorted from blood. The receptors were sampled from a man younger than 30 in good health. CDR3s include the opening cysteine and the closing phenylalanine or tryptophan. A D gene is named only where the DNA matches it firmly. Only some rows state a clone size, as once, few, many or a class for expanded clones.

- - 16 TRBJ1-1 TRBV19 CASSMPPRQRNTEAFF TGTGCCAGTAGTATGCCACCCCGACAGAGGAACACTGAAGCTTTCTTT
few TRBD1 14 TRBJ2-7 TRBV28 CASSRDRASYEQYF TGTGCCAGTAGCCGGGACAGGGCGTCCTACGAGCAGTACTTC
- - 15 TRBJ2-4 TRBV11-2 CASSPMELAKNIQYF TGTGCCAGCAGCCCAATGGAATTAGCCAAAAACATTCAGTACTTC
- TRBD1 14 TRBJ2-7 TRBV2 CASSEEGAAVEQYF TGTGCCAGCAGTGAAGAGGGGGCGGCGGTCGAGCAGTACTTC
- - 15 TRBJ1-1 TRBV19 CASSMKPYSTSEAFF TGTGCCAGTAGTATGAAACCGTACTCAACGTCTGAAGCTTTCTTT
- - 15 TRBJ2-3 TRBV7-2 CASSLVVLAADTQYF TGTGCCAGCAGCTTAGTAGTACTAGCAGCAGATACGCAGTATTTT
- TRBD1 14 TRBJ1-4 TRBV5-8 CASSPGTVNEKLFF TGTGCCAGCAGTCCCGGGACAGTTAATGAAAAACTGTTTTTT
once TRBD1 15 TRBJ2-2 TRBV6-4 CATSRQGARTGELFF TGTGCCACCTCAAGACAGGGGGCCAGAACCGGGGAGCTGTTTTTT
- TRBD2 15 TRBJ2-7 TRBV7-2 CASSLERGAHYEQYF TGTGCCAGCAGCTTAGAGCGGGGGGCCCACTACGAGCAGTACTTC
once TRBD1 13 TRBJ1-1 TRBV29-1 CSVEYAGGTEAFF TGCAGCGTTGAATACGCAGGGGGCACTGAAGCTTTCTTT
- - 12 TRBJ1-5 TRBV28 CASSFWNQPQHF TGTGCCAGCAGTTTTTGGAATCAGCCCCAGCATTTT
- TRBD2 15 TRBJ2-1 TRBV2 CASSGRTSGGDEQFF TGTGCCAGCAGTGGCCGGACTAGCGGGGGCGATGAGCAGTTCTTC
- - 14 TRBJ2-5 TRBV6-1 CASSILLRSGTQYF TGTGCCAGCAGTATACTACTTAGATCAGGGACCCAGTACTTC
- TRBD2 16 TRBJ2-5 TRBV5-6 CASRPTSGALQETQYF TGTGCCAGCAGGCCGACTAGCGGGGCTCTACAAGAGACCCAGTACTTC
- TRBD2 15 TRBJ2-7 TRBV2 CASSEGLADYYEQYF TGTGCCAGCAGTGAAGGCCTAGCGGACTACTACGAGCAGTACTTC
- - 16 TRBJ2-2 TRBV4-3 CASSQGRGANTGELFF TGCGCCAGCAGCCAAGGGCGCGGGGCAAACACCGGGGAGCTGTTTTTT
- - 12 TRBJ1-1 TRBV7-9 CASSFANTEAFF TGTGCCAGCAGCTTCGCGAACACTGAAGCTTTCTTT
few - 15 TRBJ2-2 TRBV18 CASSPTQVYTGELFF TGTGCCAGCTCACCAACGCAGGTTTACACCGGGGAGCTGTTTTTT
many TRBD1 15 TRBJ2-3 TRBV2 CASIRGQGGTDTQYF TGTGCCAGCATCCGAGGGCAGGGGGGCACAGATACGCAGTATTTT
once - 13 TRBJ1-1 TRBV2 CASRGGGQGIAFF TGTGCCAGCAGGGGCGGAGGGCAGGGGATAGCTTTCTTT
- TRBD2 15 TRBJ2-7 TRBV5-6 CASSELAGGSYEQYF TGTGCCAGCAGCGAACTAGCGGGAGGCTCCTACGAGCAGTACTTC
once - 14 TRBJ1-1 TRBV5-5 CASSLMPANTEAFF TGTGCCAGCAGCTTGATGCCAGCGAACACTGAAGCTTTCTTT
- - 17 TRBJ1-5 TRBV15 CATSRDLQGKFGQPQHF TGTGCCACCAGCAGAGATTTACAGGGTAAGTTCGGTCAGCCCCAGCATTTT
- TRBD2 16 TRBJ2-2 TRBV7-8 CASSLRAGGLGGELFF TGTGCCAGCAGCTTAAGAGCGGGAGGACTCGGCGGGGAGCTGTTTTTT
- - 13 TRBJ1-6 TRBV6-5 CASSDPYNSPLHF TGTGCCAGCAGTGACCCGTATAATTCACCCCTCCACTTT
- - 17 TRBJ2-3 TRBV5-4 CASSLLSGGFSTDTQYF TGTGCCAGCAGCTTGTTGTCCGGGGGCTTCAGCACAGATACGCAGTATTTT
- TRBD1 14 TRBJ1-5 TRBV10-2 CASSESRGHQPQHF TGCGCCAGCAGTGAATCCAGGGGGCATCAGCCCCAGCATTTT
- - 13 TRBJ1-5 TRBV30 CAWSGGGRQPQHF TGTGCCTGGAGTGGGGGAGGGAGGCAGCCCCAGCATTTT
- - 12 TRBJ2-1 TRBV2 CASSRVANEQFF TGTGCCAGCAGTCGTGTAGCAAATGAGCAGTTCTTC
- - 13 TRBJ2-5 TRBV6-1 CASSEVRVETQYF TGTGCCAGCAGTGAAGTTAGGGTGGAGACCCAGTACTTC
- - 14 TRBJ2-2 TRBV7-4 CASSLWGDDGELFF TGTGCCAGCAGCTTATGGGGTGACGACGGGGAGCTGTTTTTT
- TRBD1 16 TRBJ2-4 TRBV25-1 CASSESGQGMRNIQYF TGTGCCAGCAGTGAATCCGGACAGGGGATGCGGAACATTCAGTACTTC
- - 15 TRBJ1-1 TRBV27 CASSPQYLTNTEAFF TGTGCCAGCAGTCCGCAATATTTGACGAACACTGAAGCTTTCTTT
once - 14 TRBJ1-6 TRBV9 CASSAAGSNSPLHF TGTGCCAGCAGCGCAGCAGGGAGTAATTCACCCCTCCACTTT
- - 12 TRBJ1-1 TRBV6-6 CASQGMNTEAFF TGTGCCAGCCAGGGGATGAACACTGAAGCTTTCTTT
- TRBD1 15 TRBJ2-2 TRBV2 CASKAGQGNTGELFF TGTGCCAGCAAGGCGGGACAGGGGAACACCGGGGAGCTGTTTTTT
- TRBD2 14 TRBJ2-3 TRBV4-3 CASNAGGPTDTQYF TGCGCCAGCAACGCGGGAGGGCCGACAGATACGCAGTATTTT
- - 12 TRBJ1-1 TRBV30 CAWKQVNTEAFF TGTGCCTGGAAGCAGGTGAACACTGAAGCTTTCTTT
- - 16 TRBJ2-2 TRBV7-9 CASSPRLQRDTGELFF TGTGCCAGCAGCCCAAGGTTACAGAGAGACACCGGGGAGCTGTTTTTT
- - 15 TRBJ2-6 TRBV18 CASSTGQTGANVLTF TGTGCCAGCTCAACAGGGCAGACTGGGGCCAACGTCCTGACTTTC
many - 15 TRBJ1-1 TRBV10-2 CASNDSPGVYTEAFF TGCGCCAGCAACGACAGTCCGGGGGTCTACACTGAAGCTTTCTTT
- - 14 TRBJ2-3 TRBV30 CAWSIVGPLDTQYF TGTGCCTGGAGTATCGTGGGACCCCTGGATACGCAGTATTTT
- TRBD1 13 TRBJ1-2 TRBV7-2 CASSFQGVGGYTF TGTGCCAGCAGCTTCCAGGGGGTTGGGGGCTACACCTTC
- TRBD1 15 TRBJ1-4 TRBV15 CATSREGQGYEKLFF TGTGCCACCAGCAGAGAGGGACAGGGGTATGAAAAACTGTTTTTT
- TRBD2 11 TRBJ2-7 TRBV6-5 CASNSGLEQYF TGTGCCAGTAATAGCGGGCTAGAGCAGTACTTC
- - 14 TRBJ1-2 TRBV10-3 CAISELQQTNGYTF TGTGCCATCAGTGAGCTACAGCAGACAAATGGCTACACCTTC
- TRBD2 16 TRBJ2-1 TRBV6-1 CASSETLGGGSNEQFF TGTGCCAGCAGTGAAACACTCGGGGGAGGGTCCAATGAGCAGTTCTTC
- TRBD1 16 TRBJ1-6 TRBV6-6 CASSPGTGEYNSPLHF TGTGCCAGCAGTCCAGGGACAGGAGAGTATAATTCACCCCTCCACTTT
- - 11 TRBJ2-1 TRBV28 CASSSVFEQFF TGTGCCAGCAGTTCAGTGTTTGAGCAGTTCTTC
- - 16 TRBJ2-5 TRBV5-5 CASSLGVGRSQETQYF TGTGCCAGCAGCTTGGGAGTCGGCAGGTCCCAAGAGACCCAGTACTTC
- TRBD2 15 TRBJ2-1 TRBV7-2 CASSSTSGGTGEQFF TGTGCCAGCAGCTCGACTAGCGGGGGGACTGGGGAGCAGTTCTTC
- - 15 TRBJ2-2 TRBV9 CASSPTGTNTGELFF TGTGCCAGCAGCCCTACGGGAACGAACACCGGGGAGCTGTTTTTT
- TRBD1 16 TRBJ2-7 TRBV5-1 CASSPRTGGSFYEQYF TGCGCCAGCAGCCCCAGGACAGGGGGGTCCTTTTACGAGCAGTACTTC